This T cell receptor (beta chain) was sequenced in a study of T cell repertoires in cytomegalovirus infection. In the study overall: Selected CMV epitopes included recently identified HLA-C-restricted ones as well as well-studied HLA-B-restricted ones. Both a matching HLA type and CMV infection were indicated by public TCR beta signatures. Findings and caveats of the study: Dominating the ex vivo response were HLA-C-restricted CMV-specific TCR beta clonotypes. Identification of carriers of CMV plus the relevant HLA was performed using cumulative public TCR beta family frequency.

Concerning this clonotype: Its antigen is undetermined.

The CDR3 runs 16 residues. Germline V lookup: CDR1 SEHNR, CDR2 FQNEAQ (reference sequence). V was trimmed by 3 bases and J by 5 bases, leaving 17 bases between them. TCRdb used MiXCR to reprocess the reads, holding one entry per CDR3 protein. The data show about 900,000 distinct CDR3 sequences, approximately 33% seen once. Sequencing was performed on cultured CD8+ T cells from PBMCs, taken from culture after CMV antigen stimulation. The chain links TRBV7-9 to TRBJ2-1; perhaps TRBD1 as D (6 bases). The clonotype comes from a human donor in good health (CMV status not recorded). Some clones in this sample may be carry-over from other donors' samples. The CDR3 DNA is TGTGCCAGCAGCTTTTTTACCCAGGGGCGGGACAATGAGCAGTTCTTC. Its translation is CASSFFTQGRDNEQFF. Full variable domain (remainder filled in from reference TRBV7-9 and TRBJ2-1): DTGVSQNPRHKITKRGQNVTFRCDPISEHNRLYWYRQTLGQGPEFLTYFQNEAQLEKSRLLSDRFSAERPKGSFSTLEIQRTEQGDSAMYLCASSFFTQGRDNEQFFGPGTRLTVL.